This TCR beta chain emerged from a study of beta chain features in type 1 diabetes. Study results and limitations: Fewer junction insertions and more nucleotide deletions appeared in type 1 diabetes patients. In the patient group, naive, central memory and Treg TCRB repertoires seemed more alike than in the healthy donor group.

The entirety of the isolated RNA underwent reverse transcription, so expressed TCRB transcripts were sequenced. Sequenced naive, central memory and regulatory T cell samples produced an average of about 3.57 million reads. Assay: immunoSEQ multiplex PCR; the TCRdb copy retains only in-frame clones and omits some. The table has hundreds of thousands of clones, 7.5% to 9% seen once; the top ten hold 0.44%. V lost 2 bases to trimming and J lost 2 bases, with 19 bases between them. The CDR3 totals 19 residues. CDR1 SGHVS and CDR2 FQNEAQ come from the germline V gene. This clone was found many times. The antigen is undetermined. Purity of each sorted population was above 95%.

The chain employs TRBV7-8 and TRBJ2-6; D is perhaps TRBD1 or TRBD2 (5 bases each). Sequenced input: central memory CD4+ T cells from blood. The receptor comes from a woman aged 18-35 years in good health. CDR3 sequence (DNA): TGTGCCAGCAGCTTAAAGGGGCTAGCCCTGGGAGCTGGGGCCAACGTCCTGACTTTC. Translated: CASSLKGLALGAGANVLTF.